One and the same sample provided the 6 T cell receptor beta chains below, sequenced in a study of sequential checkpoint blockade in melanoma. Indicated treatment: randomized to nivolumab then ipilimumab (arm A) or the reverse (arm B). Here immunoSEQ multiplex PCR was the method, and the copy in TCRdb shows in-frame clones only, minus some. The data contain more than 4,500 clones, roughly 18% of them singletons. The material sequenced was tumor tissue (inferred from file names), taken from a patient given nivolumab and ipilimumab in sequence. These receptors were taken from a human donor with melanoma.

This clone turned up a few times. This sequence joins TRBV11-3 and TRBJ2-3, with D possibly matching TRBD1 (6 bases). Trimming took 5 bases from V and 2 from J, leaving 11 bases between them. Germline V gene data show CDR1 as SGHNT and CDR2 as YENEEA. CDR3 length equals 14 residues. In nucleotides, the CDR3 is TGTGCCAGCAGCCGTACAGGGTCCACAGATACGCAGTATTTT. It is translated as CASSRTGSTDTQYF.

The V and J genes are TRBV9 and TRBJ2-1; D is ambiguous. The V gene's germline CDR1 is SGDLS and CDR2 YYNGEE. Trimming pared 0 bases from V and 7 bases from J, leaving 8 bases between. The CDR3 sequence is 13 residues long. CDR3 DNA: TGTGCCAGCAGCGTAGATCTCCGGAATGAGCAGTTCTTC. Protein: CASSVDLRNEQFF.

This clone was seen a handful of times. The J gene is TRBJ2-3, the V gene TRBV19; 7 positions agree with TRBD1. With 5 bases clipped from V and 2 bases from J, the junction kept 4 bases outside the gene matches. Germline V CDR1 and CDR2: LNHDA, SQIVND (reference sequence). The CDR3 length is 14 residues. CDR3 bases: TGTGCCAGTAGTGAGACAGGGTCCACAGATACGCAGTATTTT. Translating it yields CASSETGSTDTQYF.

This clone was detected ten times or more. The CDR3, as DNA: TGTGCCAGCAACCAGGGGGCTTGTAGCAATCAGCCCCAGCATTTT. Translating it yields CASNQGACSNQPQHF. This rearrangement joins TRBV11-3 to TRBJ1-5, with 8 bases fitting TRBD1. Germline values: CDR1 SGHNT, CDR2 YENEEA. After removal of 7 bases from V and 0 bases from J, the junction contained 5 bases not matched to a gene. The CDR3 totals 15 residues.

This clone is medium-sized. The genes are TRBV4-1 and TRBJ2-1; 12 positions agree with TRBD2. Germline lookup yields CDR1 MGHRA and CDR2 YSYEKL. The CDR3 length is 17 residues. J gave up 4 bases and V 3 bases, and 7 bases lay outside the gene matches. The CDR3 loop reads CASSHYSSGGAYNEQFF. The CDR3 nucleotides are TGCGCCAGCAGCCACTATTCTAGCGGGGGGGCTTACAATGAGCAGTTCTTC.

This rearrangement joins TRBV9 to TRBJ2-7; TRBD1 agrees at 9 bases. Germline CDR1 SGDLS, CDR2 YYNGEE. J lost 4 bases, V lost 0 bases, and 5 bases had no gene match. This CDR3 comprises 15 residues. The CDR3 loop reads CASSVEGTGPYEQYF. In DNA form, the CDR3 reads TGTGCCAGCAGCGTAGAGGGGACAGGGCCATACGAGCAGTACTTC.